Detailed here is one T cell receptor beta chain. Seattle patient enrollment occurred during active infection, with longitudinal follow-up thereafter. Germline CDR1 and CDR2: SEHNR and FQNEAQ (reference sequence). The junction had 8 bases not matched to a gene; V was cut back by 0 bases and J by 4 bases. The CDR3 extends over 16 amino acids. These data are taken from a study of blood T cell repertoires in COVID-19. On the study more broadly: Both acute and convalescent COVID-19 samples were obtained from the United States, Italy and Spain.

Per the original data handling: Amplifying reference gene primers gave estimates of nucleated cell counts. Assay: immunoSEQ multiplex PCR; the TCRdb copy retains only in-frame clones and omits some. That table supplies the V and J calls and clone size; D and trimming were determined from the DNA. The repertoire holds about 260,000 clones, with roughly 86% as singletons. The receptor was isolated from a woman aged 60-75 years with COVID-19, enrolled during active disease. J is TRBJ1-2 and V is TRBV7-9; 7 bases fit TRBD1. Sequenced sample: peripheral blood. The CDR3 here is CASSLALGQTVYGYTF. The CDR3 DNA reads TGTGCCAGCAGCTTAGCGCTGGGACAGACTGTCTATGGCTACACCTTC.